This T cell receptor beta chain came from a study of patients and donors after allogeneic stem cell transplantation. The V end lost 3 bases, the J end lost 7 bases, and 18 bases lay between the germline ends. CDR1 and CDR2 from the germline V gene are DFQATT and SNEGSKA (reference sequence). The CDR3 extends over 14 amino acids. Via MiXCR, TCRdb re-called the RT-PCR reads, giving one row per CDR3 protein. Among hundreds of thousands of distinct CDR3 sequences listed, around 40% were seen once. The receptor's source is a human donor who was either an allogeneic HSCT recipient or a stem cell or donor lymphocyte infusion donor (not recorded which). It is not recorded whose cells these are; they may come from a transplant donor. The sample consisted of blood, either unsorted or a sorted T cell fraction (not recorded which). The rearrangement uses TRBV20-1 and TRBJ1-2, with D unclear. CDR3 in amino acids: CSARSGSRAVGYTF. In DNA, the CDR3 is TGCAGTGCTAGGTCCGGTAGCCGGGCGGTTGGCTACACCTTC.